In this sample, the clone carrying this T cell receptor beta chain turned up a few times. Its antigen is not identified. Orbital computed tomography and thyroid ultrasound, together with serum TRAb and thyroxine and clinical symptoms, were used for diagnoses. These data are taken from a study of T cells in Graves' hyperthyroidism and ophthalmopathy. The study, taken as a whole, reports: Ophthalmopathy got predicted by the model a median around 6.8 months before its onset.

There are 15 residues in the CDR3. Germline CDR1 reads DFQATT; CDR2 reads SNEGSKA (reference sequence). J lost 4 bases, V lost 0 bases, and 5 bases had no gene match. The TCR beta CDR3 regions underwent amplification using RNA transcripts as the source. HTBI primers were employed in a first-round RT-PCR of the TCR CDR3. TCRdb redid the calling of the multiplex PCR reads with MiXCR, one entry per CDR3 protein. This table holds 96,000 or so distinct CDR3 sequences, about half found once. Sequencing was carried out using blood. This chain connects TRBV20-1 to TRBJ2-3; 9 bases are a match to TRBD2. The TCR originated in a woman aged 40 to 49 with Graves' hyperthyroidism. The CDR3 nucleotides are TGCAGTGCTAGAGATCTCGCGGGAGGGGCAGATACGCAGTATTTT. Translated, it gives CSARDLAGGADTQYF.